Listed here are 6 T cell receptor beta chains from one sample, sequenced in a study of blood T cell repertoires in COVID-19. TCRdb keeps only in-frame clones here, not all; method: immunoSEQ multiplex PCR. The sample contains approximately 300,000 clones, around 87% of which appear only once. Sequencing used PBMCs or T cells enriched from blood (not recorded which). Receptors were obtained from a woman aged 30 to 39 who had recovered from COVID-19.

V and J are TRBV5-4 and TRBJ2-3; 8 bases line up with TRBD2. Germline CDR1 is SGHNT and CDR2 is YYREEE (reference sequence). CDR3 length: 17 amino acids. V lost 4 bases, J lost 0 bases, and 10 bases stayed unmatched. In nucleotides, the CDR3 is TGTGCCAGCAGCGTCGGGCTAGCGGGTATTAGCACAGATACGCAGTATTTT. As protein: CASSVGLAGISTDTQYF.

This chain uses TRBV7-3 with TRBJ2-3, with a tentative D call TRBD1 (6 bases). The V end was cut by 2 bases, the J end by 8 bases, with 20 bases between. Germline V gives CDR1 SGHTA, CDR2 FQGTGA. The CDR3 covers 16 residues. CDR3 in amino acids: CASSLSGNRESATQYF. CDR3 bases: TGTGCCAGCAGCTTATCAGGAAACAGGGAATCGGCTACGCAGTATTTT.

As regards this clone: Different DNA sequences within this sample yield the same CDR3. V and J are TRBV3-1 (or the pseudogene TRBV3-2) and TRBJ2-7, with 7 bases matching TRBD1. Germline-derived CDR1 and CDR2 are LGHDT and YNNKEL (reference sequence). The CDR3 consists of 14 residues. V shed 0 bases, J shed 4 bases, and the junction held 3 bases outside the gene matches. CDR3 protein: CASSQETGKYEQYF. The CDR3 DNA follows: TGTGCCAGCAGCCAAGAGACAGGGAAGTACGAGCAGTACTTC.

The CDR3 DNA sequence: TGTGCCAGCAGCTCCGTCGCCAGGGGGATGTTGGACTATGGCTACACCTTC. This codes for CASSSVARGMLDYGYTF. The chain carries TRBV11-2 and TRBJ1-2; 7 bases line up with TRBD1. Germline assignment: CDR1 SGHAT and CDR2 FQNNGV. This CDR3 comprises 17 residues. Germline trimming cut 4 bases from V and 3 bases from J; bases unmatched to any gene: 14.

J is TRBJ1-1 and V is TRBV5-1, with 8 bases lining up with TRBD1. From germline, CDR1 is SGHRS and CDR2 YFSETQ. The ends lost 0 bases at V and 6 bases at J; junction bases unmatched: 4. The CDR3 sequence is 14 residues long. CDR3 region: CASSLAGTGAEAFF. DNA for the CDR3: TGCGCCAGCAGCTTGGCTGGGACAGGCGCTGAAGCTTTCTTT. The entire variable domain, with the rest obtained from reference TRBV5-1 and TRBJ1-1, is as follows: KAGVTQTPRYLIKTRGQQVTLSCSPISGHRSVSWYQQTPGQGLQFLFEYFSETQRNKGNFPGRFSGRQFSNSRSEMNVSTLELGDSALYLCASSLAGTGAEAFFGQGTRLTVV.

The chain combines TRBV19 with TRBJ2-3, with D possibly TRBD2 on 5 matching bases. Looked up from germline, CDR1 is LNHDA and CDR2 is SQIVND (reference sequence). Trimming removed 0 bases at V and 9 bases at J, with 16 bases between. The CDR3 consists of 15 residues. CDR3 region: CASSIDPSPRETQYF. CDR3 nucleotides: TGTGCCAGTAGTATAGATCCCTCCCCAAGGGAGACGCAGTATTTT.